The rows below give T cell receptor beta chains drawn from one sample of a study of T-cell reconstitution after alpha-beta-depleted transplantation in children. TCRdb ran MiXCR on the PCR reads and lists one entry per CDR3 protein. There are 170,000 or so distinct CDR3 sequences in the sample; roughly 7.5% occur only once, and 3% to 3.5% lies in the top ten. This sample comprised PBMCs from the stem cell graft donor, obtained from the stem cell graft. These receptors originate from a human donor who donated a stem cell graft to a child with Wiskott-Aldrich syndrome. CDR3s include the opening cysteine and the closing phenylalanine or tryptophan. The D gene is left open where the match is weak. Size tells how often a clone was seen (once, few, many) or the class of an expanded clone, and some rows leave it out.

V,J,D,size,DNA,CDR3
TRBV13,TRBJ2-5,.,many,TGTGCCAGCAGCCCTCGCCCCGGGGAGCGAGAGACCCAGTACTTC,CASSPRPGERETQYF
TRBV5-6,TRBJ1-6,TRBD1,many,TGTGCCAGCAGCCCGACAGGGTCCGGTTCACCCCTCCACTTT,CASSPTGSGSPLHF
TRBV30,TRBJ1-2,.,few,TGTGCCTGGAGTGTAACAGGGATTAACTATGGCTACACCTTC,CAWSVTGINYGYTF
TRBV5-1,TRBJ1-4,TRBD1,many,TGCGCCAGCAGCTGGGGGACAGGGGATGAAAAACTGTTTTTT,CASSWGTGDEKLFF
TRBV24-1,TRBJ2-1,.,.,TGTGCCACCAGTGATTTTAAAACATACCCTTACAATGAGCAGTTCTTC,CATSDFKTYPYNEQFF
TRBV5-1,TRBJ2-2,.,few,TGCGCCAGCAGCACCGGCACCGGGGAGCTGTTTTTT,CASSTGTGELFF
TRBV12-3/TRBV12-4,TRBJ1-5,.,many,TGTGCCAGCAGTTTAGCACAGGCTGGTCAGCCCCAGCATTTT,CASSLAQAGQPQHF
TRBV12-3/TRBV12-4,TRBJ1-3,.,many,TGTGCCAGCCGGACATCCGACTCTGGAAACACCATATATTTT,CASRTSDSGNTIYF
TRBV15,TRBJ2-7,.,.,TGTGCCACCAGCCGGCTACAGGGAGACTACGAGCAGTACTTC,CATSRLQGDYEQYF
TRBV9,TRBJ2-2,.,many,TGTGCCAGCAGTGCTCTTTCGGGGCCCGGGGAGCTGTTTTTT,CASSALSGPGELFF
TRBV20-1,TRBJ2-5,.,many,TGCAGTGCTAGAGATAAGGCTACCGGGCCGGGACTCGGGCAAGAGACCCAGTACTTC,CSARDKATGPGLGQETQYF
TRBV29-1,TRBJ1-1,.,many,TGCAGCGTTCAAAGGACAGTGAACACTGAAGCTTTCTTT,CSVQRTVNTEAFF
TRBV3-1,TRBJ2-7,TRBD1,few,TGTGCCAGCAGCCAAGAATGGGACAGGGTGATTCCCTACGAGCAGTACTTC,CASSQEWDRVIPYEQYF
TRBV7-2,TRBJ2-5,.,.,TGTGCCAGCAGCTTAGTTCGGGGGGCCGGTCCAGAGACCCAGTACTTC,CASSLVRGAGPETQYF
TRBV7-2,TRBJ2-5,.,many,TGTGCCAGCAGCCTAGGGGCGACCCAGTACTTC,CASSLGATQYF
TRBV12-3/TRBV12-4,TRBJ2-5,.,many,TGTGCCAGCAGTCCCGGACTATCACAAGAGACCCAGTACTTC,CASSPGLSQETQYF
TRBV21-1,TRBJ2-1,.,many,TGTGCCAGCAGCAAAGCCGGACAGCCCGATGAGCAGTTCTTC,CASSKAGQPDEQFF
TRBV7-9,TRBJ1-1,.,many,TGTGCCAGCAGCTCCGGTAGTAGAACTGAAGCTTTCTTT,CASSSGSRTEAFF
TRBV6-5,TRBJ1-4,TRBD1,few,TGTGCCAGCAGTTACGGGACAGGGCAGTTTGAAAAACTGTTTTTT,CASSYGTGQFEKLFF
TRBV5-1,TRBJ2-5,TRBD2,.,TGCGCCAGCAGCTGGGGAGCGGGGGTGCAAGAGACCCAGTACTTC,CASSWGAGVQETQYF
TRBV19,TRBJ1-5,.,.,TGTGCCAGTAGTATGGACTGGAGTCAGCCCCAGCATTTT,CASSMDWSQPQHF
TRBV19,TRBJ2-1,TRBD1,many,TGTGCCAGTAGTATGGGGCAGGGGGCCTACAATGAGCAGTTCTTC,CASSMGQGAYNEQFF
TRBV7-9,TRBJ2-1,.,many,TGTGCCAGCAGCCACACGAATGGTATCCATGAGCAGTTCTTC,CASSHTNGIHEQFF
TRBV27,TRBJ1-2,.,many,TGTGCCAGCAGTTTCGGAGCTTACTATGGCTACACCTTC,CASSFGAYYGYTF
TRBV5-1,TRBJ2-3,TRBD1,many,TGCGCCAGCAGCTTGATTTGGGACAGGGTCGCAGATACGCAGTATTTT,CASSLIWDRVADTQYF
TRBV4-3,TRBJ2-7,.,many,TGCGCCAGCAGCCAAGATCAATTCAGGGGCGTCGACGAGCAGTACTTC,CASSQDQFRGVDEQYF
TRBV12-3/TRBV12-4,TRBJ2-1,TRBD2,many,TGTGCCAGCAGTTTATGGGCGGGGGGGTCCCTCGGTGAGCAGTTCTTC,CASSLWAGGSLGEQFF
TRBV7-6,TRBJ2-2,TRBD2,.,TGTGCCAGCAGCTTACCGGGACTACCCAACACCGGGGAGCTGTTTTTT,CASSLPGLPNTGELFF
TRBV19,TRBJ1-5,.,.,TGTGCCAGTAGCCAAAGGCGGGGGCATCAGCCCCAGCATTTT,CASSQRRGHQPQHF
TRBV12-3/TRBV12-4,TRBJ1-2,.,many,TGTGCCAGCAGTTTTTACCCGGCCCTGGCGGGTGGCTACACCTTC,CASSFYPALAGGYTF
TRBV7-2,TRBJ2-1,TRBD1,many,TGTGCCAGCAGCTTAGGACCAGGGGGCTATAATGAGCAGTTCTTC,CASSLGPGGYNEQFF
TRBV7-2,TRBJ2-5,.,few,TGTGCCACCTCCGGGGCTCACCAAGAGACCCAGTACTTC,CATSGAHQETQYF
TRBV20-1,TRBJ2-1,TRBD2,many,TGCAGTGCTAGAGTGGCTAGCGGGGGGAGCTCCTACAATGAGCAGTTCTTC,CSARVASGGSSYNEQFF
TRBV29-1,TRBJ2-1,TRBD2,many,TGCAGCGTTGCCCCACCCCCCCGGGGGGATGAGCAGTTCTTC,CSVAPPPRGDEQFF
TRBV7-2,TRBJ2-4,.,many,TGTGCCAGCAGCTTAGTGGGCAGGGGAAACATTCAGTACTTC,CASSLVGRGNIQYF
TRBV2,TRBJ2-7,.,few,TGTGCCAGTTCTACAGGCTATAACGAGCAGTACTTC,CASSTGYNEQYF
TRBV6-1,TRBJ2-1,.,many,TGTGCCAGCAGTCGGGGCCTCTCCTACAATGAGCAGTTCTTC,CASSRGLSYNEQFF
TRBV18,TRBJ1-1,.,few,TGTGCCAGCTCACCAAACGGGAACACTGAAGCTTTCTTT,CASSPNGNTEAFF
TRBV6-5,TRBJ1-5,TRBD1,many,TGTGCCAGCAGACCACACAGGGGGGATAGCAATCAGCCCCAGCATTTT,CASRPHRGDSNQPQHF
TRBV20-1,TRBJ2-7,TRBD2,many,TGCAGTGCTAGGGCGGGAGGAGAACGGCAGTACTTC,CSARAGGERQYF
TRBV2,TRBJ2-4,TRBD1,many,TGTGCCAGCAGGGACGGGACAGCCTTAGCCAAAAACATTCAGTACTTC,CASRDGTALAKNIQYF
TRBV12-3/TRBV12-4,TRBJ1-1,TRBD1,few,TGTGCCAGCAGTTCCGGACAGGGTGGGTGGAACACTGAAGCTTTCTTT,CASSSGQGGWNTEAFF
TRBV2,TRBJ1-4,.,few,TGTGCCAGCAGGGGAACGGGAGCTGCAACTAATGAAAAACTGTTTTTT,CASRGTGAATNEKLFF
TRBV10-3,TRBJ1-2,.,many,TGTGCCATCAGTGAGTCAAGGGAGGGCTACACCTTC,CAISESREGYTF
TRBV20-1,TRBJ1-2,.,many,TGCAGTGCTAGGAACAGGGAATACGGCTACACCTTC,CSARNREYGYTF
TRBV7-8,TRBJ1-3,.,many,TGTGCCAGCAGCTTAGGCGGGGTCCTCTCTGGAAACACCATATATTTT,CASSLGGVLSGNTIYF
TRBV12-3/TRBV12-4,TRBJ2-1,TRBD1,many,TGTGCCAGCAGTCTCGGGACAGCGGCTGAGCAGTTCTTC,CASSLGTAAEQFF
TRBV12-3/TRBV12-4,TRBJ2-2,.,many,TGTGCCAGCAGTTCCCGGACTCTTGGGGAGCTGTTTTTT,CASSSRTLGELFF
TRBV27,TRBJ2-5,.,many,TGTGCCAGCGGAACAGGTTATCAAGAGACCCAGTACTTC,CASGTGYQETQYF
TRBV27,TRBJ1-1,TRBD1,many,TGTGCCAGCAGATTAATGCCCGGGACAGGGAAGGGTGAAGCTTTCTTT,CASRLMPGTGKGEAFF
TRBV7-8,TRBJ1-1,TRBD1,many,TGTGCCAGCAGCTTAGGGGGACAGGGAGCTTTCTTT,CASSLGGQGAFF
TRBV11-2,TRBJ2-5,TRBD1,few,TGTGCCAGCAGCCTGGACAGGGCGAGGGAGACCCAGTACTTC,CASSLDRARETQYF
TRBV5-1,TRBJ1-6,.,.,TGCGCCAGCAGCTCAAGGACCCAGGCACCAGGGTCACCCCTCCACTTT,CASSSRTQAPGSPLHF